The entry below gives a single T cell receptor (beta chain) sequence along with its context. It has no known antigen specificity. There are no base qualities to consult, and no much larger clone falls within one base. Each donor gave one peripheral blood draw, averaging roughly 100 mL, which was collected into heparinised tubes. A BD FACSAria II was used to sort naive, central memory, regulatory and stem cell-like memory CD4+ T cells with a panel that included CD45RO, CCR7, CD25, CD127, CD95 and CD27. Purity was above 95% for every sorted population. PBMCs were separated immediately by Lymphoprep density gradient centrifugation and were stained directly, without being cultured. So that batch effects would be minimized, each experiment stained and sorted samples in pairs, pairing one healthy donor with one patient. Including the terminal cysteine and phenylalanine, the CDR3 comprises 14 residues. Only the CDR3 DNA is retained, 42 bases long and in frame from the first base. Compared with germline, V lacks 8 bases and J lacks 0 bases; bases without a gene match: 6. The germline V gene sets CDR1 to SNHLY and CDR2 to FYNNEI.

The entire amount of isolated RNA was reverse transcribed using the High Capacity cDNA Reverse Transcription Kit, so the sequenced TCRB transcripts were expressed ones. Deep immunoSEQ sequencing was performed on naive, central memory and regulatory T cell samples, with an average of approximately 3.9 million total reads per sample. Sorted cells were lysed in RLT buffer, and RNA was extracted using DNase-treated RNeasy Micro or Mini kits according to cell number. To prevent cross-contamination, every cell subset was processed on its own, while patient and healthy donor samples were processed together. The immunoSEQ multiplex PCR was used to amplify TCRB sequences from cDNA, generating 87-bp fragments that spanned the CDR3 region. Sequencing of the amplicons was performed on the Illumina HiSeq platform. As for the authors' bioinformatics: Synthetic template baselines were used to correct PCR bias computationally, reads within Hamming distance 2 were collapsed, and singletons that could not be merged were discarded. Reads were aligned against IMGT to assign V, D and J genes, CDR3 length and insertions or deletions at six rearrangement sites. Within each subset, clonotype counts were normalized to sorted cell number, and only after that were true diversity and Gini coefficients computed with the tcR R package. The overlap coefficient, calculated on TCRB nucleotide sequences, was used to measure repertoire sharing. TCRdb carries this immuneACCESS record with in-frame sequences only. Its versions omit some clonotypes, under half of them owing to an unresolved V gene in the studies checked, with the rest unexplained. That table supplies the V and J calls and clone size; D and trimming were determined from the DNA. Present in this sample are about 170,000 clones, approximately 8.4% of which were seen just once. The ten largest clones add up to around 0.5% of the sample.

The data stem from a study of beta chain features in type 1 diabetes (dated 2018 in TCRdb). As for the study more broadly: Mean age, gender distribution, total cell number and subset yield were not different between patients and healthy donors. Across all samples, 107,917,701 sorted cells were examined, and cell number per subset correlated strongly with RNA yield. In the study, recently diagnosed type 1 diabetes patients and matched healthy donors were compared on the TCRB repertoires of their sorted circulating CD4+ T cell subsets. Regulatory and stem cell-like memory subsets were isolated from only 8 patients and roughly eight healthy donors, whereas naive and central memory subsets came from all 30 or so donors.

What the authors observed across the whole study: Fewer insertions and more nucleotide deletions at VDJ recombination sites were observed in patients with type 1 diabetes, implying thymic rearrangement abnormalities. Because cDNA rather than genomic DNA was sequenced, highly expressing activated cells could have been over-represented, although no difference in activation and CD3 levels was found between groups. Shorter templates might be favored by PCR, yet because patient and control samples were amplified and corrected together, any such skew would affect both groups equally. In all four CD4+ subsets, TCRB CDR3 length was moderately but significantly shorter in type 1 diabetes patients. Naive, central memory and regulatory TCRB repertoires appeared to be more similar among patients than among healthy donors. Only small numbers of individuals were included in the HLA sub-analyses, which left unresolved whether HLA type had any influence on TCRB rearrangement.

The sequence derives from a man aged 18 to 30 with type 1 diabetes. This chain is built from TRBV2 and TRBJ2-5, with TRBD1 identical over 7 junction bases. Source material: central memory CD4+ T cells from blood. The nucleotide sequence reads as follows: TGTGCCAGCTCTCGACAGGGCCACCAAGAGACCCAGTACTTC. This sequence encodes CASSRQGHQETQYF.